The TCR beta chain described here comes from a study of CD8+CD57+ T cells in acquired aplastic anemia. General study findings and limits: Sharing between patients and controls was observed for some 27 CD8+ CDR3 sequences.

This CDR3 has 18 amino acids. V dropped 7 bases and J dropped 0 bases, with 24 bases sitting between them. Germline V lookup: CDR1 MNHEY, CDR2 SMNVEV (reference sequence). In the case of this clonotype: Its target is unknown.

Genomic DNA acted as the template from which TCR beta VDJ combination and CDR3 sequence profiling were carried out. TCRdb reanalysed the reads using MiXCR and keeps one entry per CDR3 protein. Of about 420,000 distinct CDR3 sequences listed, 55% to 70% are singletons. This receptor was taken from a human donor in good health, serving as a control. The sample consisted of sorted CD4+, CD8+, or CD8+CD57+ T cells (not recorded which) from PBMCs. The chain carries TRBV27 and TRBJ1-2; perhaps TRBD1 as D (6 bases). The CDR3 DNA sequence: TGTGCCAGCAAACGCCTACCCAGAACAGGGCCGACTAACTATGGCTACACCTTC. Translated: CASKRLPRTGPTNYGYTF.